The present entry profiles one T cell receptor (beta chain) with its context. Original processing notes: Estimates of nucleated cell counts were drawn from the amplification of reference gene primers. Some clones are missing from TCRdb's copy, which holds only in-frame ones; the method was immunoSEQ multiplex PCR. D and trimming were read from the DNA, whereas the V and J calls and clone size are those reported in that table. This table has about 43,000 clones, roughly 87% appearing once. CDR3 length: 16 residues. Trimming cost V 0 bases and J 4 bases, with 15 bases left between them. CDR1 and CDR2 from the germline V gene are MNHNS and SASEGT. The data belong to a study of blood T cell repertoires in COVID-19. Overall study: Donors in the United States, Italy and Spain gave samples during acute or convalescent COVID-19. The analysed material was cDNA or gDNA that came from T cells, B-cell-depleted T cells, or PBMCs.

This chain links TRBV6-1 with TRBJ1-2; maybe TRBD1 (5 bases). Sequenced material: peripheral blood. The sequence was collected from a man between 60 and 75 years old with active COVID-19. CDR3 sequence: CASSEAERGLGYGYTF. The CDR3 DNA reads TGTGCCAGCAGTGAAGCAGAGCGGGGCTTAGGCTATGGCTACACCTTC.